The 28 T cell receptor beta chains reported below all come from one sample, sequenced in a study of T cells in Graves' hyperthyroidism and ophthalmopathy. There were TCR beta CDR3 regions amplified from RNA transcripts. With the HTBI primer set, the TCR CDR3 went through a first round of RT-PCR. TCRdb fed the multiplex PCR reads into MiXCR, producing one record per CDR3 protein. Of around 600,000 distinct CDR3 sequences in the sample, about 45% were seen once. The sample was peripheral blood or thyroid tissue (not recorded which). These receptors all stem from an adult man with Graves' disease, either hyperthyroidism or ophthalmopathy (not recorded which).

V gene TRBV10-3 combines with J gene TRBJ1-2; D unclear. V shed 4 bases and J shed 7 bases, with 25 bases lying between them. This CDR3 has 17 residues. Germline V gene sequence: CDR1 ENHRY, CDR2 SYGVKD. CDR3: CAISASSPAARESGYTF. Here the CDR3 DNA reads TGTGCCATCAGTGCCAGCAGCCCCGCAGCTAGGGAGAGTGGCTACACCTTC.

This clonotype was counted at least ten times. The chain couples TRBV10-3 to TRBJ1-6; D not certain. The CDR3 consists of 16 residues. V lost 0 bases to trimming and J lost 8 bases, with 14 bases between them. In germline, CDR1 is ENHRY, CDR2 SYGVKD. CDR3 region: CAISESRLTVDSPLHF. The CDR3 bases are TGTGCCATCAGTGAGTCGAGATTAACGGTGGATTCACCCCTCCACTTT.

This clonotype was counted only a few times. This chain links TRBV19 with TRBJ2-7; the D gene could be TRBD1 or TRBD2 (5 bases each). Germline CDR1 is LNHDA and CDR2 is SQIVND (reference sequence). Trimming pared 3 bases from V and 3 bases from J, leaving 18 bases between. This CDR3 region has 16 residues. The CDR3 loop is CASSIPAGTGNYEQYF. CDR3 DNA sequence: TGTGCCAGTAGTATTCCCGCCGGGACGGGGAACTACGAGCAGTACTTC.

This clonotype was detected many times. The V and J genes are TRBV24-1 and TRBJ1-4; possible D gene TRBD1, 5 bases. This CDR3 contains 16 residues. With 4 bases removed from V and 3 bases from J, the gap between germline ends came to 14 bases. In germline, CDR1 is KGHDR, CDR2 SFDVKD. In DNA, the CDR3 is TGTGCCACCAGTGACCAAACGCAGGGATCTAATGAAAAACTGTTTTTT. It specifies CATSDQTQGSNEKLFF.

The genes are TRBV20-1 and TRBJ1-6; D uncertain. Germline CDR1 reads DFQATT; CDR2 reads SNEGSKA (reference sequence). The CDR3 is made up of 16 amino acids. Trimming left V 3 bases short and J 0 bases short, with 12 bases between. CDR3 in DNA: TGCAGTGCTAGTCGCGGACGGAGCTCCTATAATTCACCCCTCCACTTT. This sequence encodes CSASRGRSSYNSPLHF.

This clonotype was detected a few times. V gene TRBV7-9 combines with J gene TRBJ2-2; TRBD1 matches at 8 bases. CDR3 length: 16 amino acids. Germline loops: CDR1 SEHNR, CDR2 FQNEAQ (reference sequence). Trimming at V came to 5 bases and at J to 1 base, leaving 6 bases not matched to a gene. This chain's CDR3 is CASSTPGTGNTGELFF. The CDR3 bases are TGTGCCAGCAGCACCCCCGGGACAGGGAACACCGGGGAGCTGTTTTTT.

Ten or more counts support this clonotype. The V call is TRBV24-1, the J call TRBJ1-1; no clear D. The V end lost 4 bases, the J end lost 1 base, and 6 bases lay between the germline ends. The germline V gene encodes CDR1 KGHDR and CDR2 SFDVKD. This CDR3 spans 13 amino acids. CDR3 sequence reads: CATSEQSNTEAFF. The CDR3 coding sequence is TGTGCCACCAGTGAACAATCGAACACTGAAGCTTTCTTT.

This rearrangement joins TRBV11-2 to TRBJ1-2; D call uncertain. The CDR3 length is 13 residues. The germline V gene has CDR1 SGHAT and CDR2 FQNNGV. Trimming cost V 5 bases and J 8 bases, with 15 bases left between them. CDR3 sequence reads: CASSPQRAEGYTF. For the CDR3, the DNA is TGTGCCAGCAGCCCCCAGAGGGCGGAGGGCTACACCTTC.

The genes are TRBV6-1 and TRBJ1-1; D call uncertain. Trimming removed 6 bases at V and 0 bases at J, with 14 bases between. Germline CDR1 reads MNHNS; CDR2 reads SASEGT. CDR3 length: 15 amino acids. The CDR3: CASSPFYDLNTEAFF. CDR3 DNA sequence: TGTGCCAGCAGCCCATTCTACGACTTGAACACTGAAGCTTTCTTT.

The chain joins TRBV2 to TRBJ1-5, with 9 bases identical to TRBD1. Germline trimming cut 1 base from V and 5 bases from J; bases unmatched to any gene: 3. This CDR3 has 15 amino acids. In germline, CDR1 is SNHLY, CDR2 FYNNEI. The CDR3 spells CASSEDRGQYQPQHF. The CDR3 DNA is TGTGCCAGCAGTGAAGACAGGGGGCAGTATCAGCCCCAGCATTTT.

Comments on this clonotype: The junction departs from the called germline gene at one end, perhaps through a read error. CDR3 loop: CSVEGQGWALF. The CDR3 DNA reads TGCAGCGTTGAGGGACAGGGTTGGGCTCTCTTT. This chain links TRBV29-1 with TRBJ1-1; 9 bases line up with TRBD1. The CDR3 extends over 11 amino acids. Looked up from germline, CDR1 is SQVTM and CDR2 is ANQGSEA.

This chain joins TRBV20-1 and TRBJ1-4; perhaps TRBD1 as D (6 bases). Per germline, CDR1 DFQATT and CDR2 SNEGSKA (reference sequence). The CDR3 sequence is 13 residues long. With 6 bases removed from V and 4 bases from J, the gap between germline ends came to 12 bases. The CDR3 protein is CSAPDSINEKLFF. CDR3 in DNA: TGCAGTGCACCGGACAGTATTAATGAAAAACTGTTTTTT.

A word on this clonotype: This may stem from a read error, because a much larger clone lies one nucleotide away. The gene calls are TRBV15 and TRBJ2-5; D is undetermined. This CDR3 spans 10 amino acids. The germline gives CDR1 LNHNV, CDR2 YYDKDF (reference sequence). CDR3: CATSRESQYF. The CDR3 DNA is TGTGCCACCAGCAGAGAGTCCCAGTACTTC.

This chain connects TRBV6-6 to TRBJ1-6; no definite D call. Per the germline V gene, CDR1 is MNHNY and CDR2 is SVGAGI (reference sequence). CDR3 length: 15 amino acids. V lost 0 bases and J lost 8, with 11 bases in between. This CDR3 reads CASSYSTSADSPLHF. For the CDR3, the DNA is TGTGCCAGCAGTTACTCGACGTCTGCGGATTCACCCCTCCACTTT.

This chain uses TRBV12-3 or TRBV12-4 with TRBJ2-6; maybe TRBD2 (6 bases). The V end lost 1 base, the J end lost 6 bases, and 7 bases lay between the germline ends. CDR3 length equals 14 residues. For the CDR3, the DNA is TGTGCCAGCAGTTTAGGGGGGGTGGCCAACGTCCTGACTTTC. It specifies CASSLGGVANVLTF.

This chain uses TRBV29-1 with TRBJ1-3, with 9 nucleotides matching TRBD1. The CDR3 loop spans 14 amino acids. Losses at the gene ends were 4 bases for V and 7 bases for J; bases not matched to a gene: 8. Germline loops: CDR1 SQVTM, CDR2 ANQGSEA. In DNA form, the CDR3 reads TGCAGCGTTGTCCGGGACAGGGTGAAGAACACCATATATTTT. As protein: CSVVRDRVKNTIYF.

The chain combines TRBV29-1 with TRBJ1-2, with 10 bases matching TRBD1. Germline trimming cut 8 bases from V and 7 bases from J; bases unmatched to any gene: 4. CDR1 and CDR2 (germline): SQVTM, ANQGSEA. There are 11 residues in the CDR3. The CDR3, as DNA: TGCAGCAGACAGGGGGCAGGTGGCTACACCTTC. Protein: CSRQGAGGYTF.

CDR3 nucleotides: TGCAGTGCTAGAGGAGGGGGCGATGGTGAAGCTTTCTTT. Translated, it gives CSARGGGDGEAFF. The V gene is TRBV20-1, the J gene TRBJ1-1; 7 nucleotides match TRBD1. Losses at the gene ends were 1 base for V and 7 bases for J; bases not matched to a gene: 6. Germline loops: CDR1 DFQATT, CDR2 SNEGSKA (reference sequence). The CDR3 length is 13 residues.

This chain links TRBV20-1 with TRBJ2-5, with TRBD2 matching 8 bases. V lost 1 base to trimming and J lost 9 bases; unmatched junction nucleotides: 10. CDR1 and CDR2 from the germline V gene are DFQATT and SNEGSKA (reference sequence). The CDR3 is 14 amino acids. CDR3 coding DNA: TGCAGTGCTAGAGGGCAACGGGGGACTAGTCCCCAGTACTTC. It yields the protein CSARGQRGTSPQYF.

The chain's CDR3 is CASSMDRGTDGYTF. CDR3 DNA sequence: TGTGCCAGTAGTATGGACAGAGGGACGGATGGCTACACCTTC. V usage is TRBV19 and J usage is TRBJ1-2; a weak D match, TRBD1 (6 bases). This CDR3 is 14 amino acids long. With 3 bases removed from V and 6 bases from J, the gap between germline ends came to 14 bases. Germline values: CDR1 LNHDA, CDR2 SQIVND (reference sequence).

The V gene is TRBV19, the J gene TRBJ2-3; D is uncertain. Trimming took 10 bases from V and 2 from J, leaving 16 bases between them. The CDR3 length is 14 residues. Per the germline V gene, CDR1 is LNHDA and CDR2 is SQIVND (reference sequence). The CDR3 DNA follows: TGTGCCACTCTACCCCCCGGGCACACAGATACGCAGTATTTT. It translates to CATLPPGHTDTQYF.

This clonotype appeared many times. The chain combines TRBV14 with TRBJ1-4; D is uncertain. The CDR3 runs to 13 residues. Trimming stripped 6 bases from V and 7 bases from J, with 12 bases between. CDR1 and CDR2 (germline): SGHDN, FVKESK. The CDR3 region has the DNA TGTGCCAGCAGAGGAGGGTTAGGTGAAAAACTGTTTTTT. Amino acids: CASRGGLGEKLFF. The full variable domain, rest sourced from reference TRBV14 and TRBJ1-4, is EAGVTQFPSHSVIEKGQTVTLRCDPISGHDNLYWYRRVMGKEIKFLLHFVKESKQDESGMPNNRFLAERTGGTYSTLKVQPAELEDSGVYFCASRGGLGEKLFFGSGTQLSVL.

This clonotype was picked up one time. The V gene is TRBV15, the J gene TRBJ1-5; the match to TRBD1 covers 9 bases. Looked up from germline, CDR1 is LNHNV and CDR2 is YYDKDF (reference sequence). There are 16 residues in the CDR3. The DNA for the CDR3 is TGTGCTACCGGACAGGGGCGCCGAGGACGCAATCAGCCCCAGCATTTT. Its protein is CATGQGRRGRNQPQHF.

This rearrangement joins TRBV7-2 to TRBJ1-6, with 7 positions matching TRBD1. Per the germline V gene, CDR1 is SGHTA and CDR2 is FQGNSA. The CDR3 extends over 15 amino acids. The trim removed 5 bases at V and 5 bases at J, leaving 6 bases unmatched. CDR3 region: CASSVTGVDNSPLHF. The CDR3 DNA sequence: TGTGCCAGCAGCGTAACAGGGGTAGATAATTCACCCCTCCACTTT.

The chain is built from TRBV2 and TRBJ1-2; D possibly corresponds to TRBD1 (5 bases). This CDR3 is 14 amino acids long. Germline V gene sequence: CDR1 SNHLY, CDR2 FYNNEI. The CDR3, as DNA: TGTGCTAGATCCGACAGCCCGACTAACTATGGCTACACCTTC. This encodes CARSDSPTNYGYTF.

The genes are TRBV10-3 and TRBJ1-6; 7 bases are shared with TRBD1. Germline V lookup: CDR1 ENHRY, CDR2 SYGVKD. V was clipped by 4 bases and J by 6 bases; unmatched bases: 6. The CDR3 length is 15 residues. The CDR3 nucleotides read TGTGCCATCAGTGGGGACAGCCGTTTTAATTCACCCCTCCACTTT. This translates into CAISGDSRFNSPLHF.

The V gene is TRBV24-1, the J gene TRBJ1-1; D remains unclear. The CDR3 is made up of 12 amino acids. Germline-derived CDR1 and CDR2 are KGHDR and SFDVKD. V was trimmed by 6 bases and J by 1 base, leaving 5 bases between them. CDR3 loop: CATSRANTEAFF. In DNA, the CDR3 is TGTGCCACCAGTCGGGCGAACACTGAAGCTTTCTTT.

This clonotype was recorded many times. The gene calls are TRBV29-1 and TRBJ2-7; D possibly uses TRBD1 or TRBD2 (6 bases each). The germline CDR1 and CDR2 sequences are SQVTM and ANQGSEA. V gave up 6 bases and J gave up 0 bases, with 15 bases separating them. CDR3 size: 14 residues. The CDR3 DNA is TGCAGCGTGTCCCCCGGGGGCAGCTCCTACGAGCAGTACTTC. Translated: CSVSPGGSSYEQYF.